These T cell receptor beta chains were read from a single sample in a study of cytomegalovirus exposure and HLA in healthy donors. Using immunoSEQ multiplex PCR, the repertoire was profiled, and TCRdb retains in-frame clones only, with some absent. The table shows 330,000 or so clones, with roughly 89% occurring only once. The sample consisted of PBMCs. The receptors were sampled from a woman under 30 in good health and CMV-seronegative. The CDR3 runs from the conserved cysteine through the conserved F or W. The D gene is left open where the match is weak. A clone size is listed for some rows: how often the clone was seen (once, few, many), or a class if it is expanded.

abundance	v_gene	j_gene	d_gene	CDR3nt	CDR3aa
once	TRBV27	TRBJ2-7	.	TGTGCCAGCAGTTTATTTAGGGGCCCCTACGAGCAGTACTTC	CASSLFRGPYEQYF
.	TRBV30	TRBJ2-2	.	TGTGCCTGGGGAGGACCCCCGAACACCGGGGAGCTGTTTTTT	CAWGGPPNTGELFF
.	TRBV6-5	TRBJ2-7	TRBD1	TGTGCCAGCAGGCACCCTCAGGGGGCTCCCTACGAGCAGTACTTC	CASRHPQGAPYEQYF
.	TRBV7-3	TRBJ2-2	.	TGTGCCAGCAGCTTATCTGGGGCAGTTCACACCGGGGAGCTGTTTTTT	CASSLSGAVHTGELFF
.	TRBV28	TRBJ2-7	TRBD2	TGTGCCAGCAGCCTATCTAGCGGGAGGCGATACGAGCAGTACTTC	CASSLSSGRRYEQYF
.	TRBV6-1	TRBJ1-1	TRBD1	TGTGCCAGCAGCGGACAGGGGAACACTGAAGCTTTCTTT	CASSGQGNTEAFF
.	TRBV28	TRBJ2-1	.	TGTGCCAGCAGTGACCCCGGGACTCTCGACAATGAGCAGTTCTTC	CASSDPGTLDNEQFF
few	TRBV6-6	TRBJ2-7	TRBD2	TGTGCCAGCAGTTCCCCTAGCGGTTCCCCCTACGAGCAGTACTTC	CASSSPSGSPYEQYF
.	TRBV11-2	TRBJ1-2	.	TGTGCCAGCAGCTTAGGGAGGGGCGGGCGGAGAGATGGCTACACCTTC	CASSLGRGGRRDGYTF
.	TRBV5-1	TRBJ2-2	.	TGCGCCAGCAGCCCGCTAGACACCGGGGAGCTGTTTTTT	CASSPLDTGELFF
once	TRBV28	TRBJ1-5	.	TGTGCCAGCAGTTACCCCCCCGAGGAGGCCTTAAACAATCAGCCCCAGCATTTT	CASSYPPEEALNNQPQHF
.	TRBV18	TRBJ1-5	.	TGTGCCAGCTCACCACCAGGGGCCTGGAGCAATCAGCCCCAGCATTTT	CASSPPGAWSNQPQHF
.	TRBV2	TRBJ1-1	.	TGTGCCAGCAGGGCGCGGGGGGGCGTGGACACTGAAGCTTTCTTT	CASRARGGVDTEAFF
.	TRBV7-3	TRBJ2-2	TRBD2	TGTGCCAGCAGCTTAAATCCGGAGCGGGGAACGACCGGGGAGCTGTTTTTT	CASSLNPERGTTGELFF
.	TRBV13	TRBJ2-1	TRBD2	TGTGCCAGCAGCACCAAATCAGCGGGAGGTTTCTACAATGAGCAGTTCTTC	CASSTKSAGGFYNEQFF
.	TRBV29-1	TRBJ2-5	.	TGCAGCCCCGGGGTCTTCCAAGAGACCCAGTACTTC	CSPGVFQETQYF
.	TRBV30	TRBJ2-2	TRBD2	TGTGCCTGGAGTCCAACTAGCGGAGGGGAGCTGTTTTTT	CAWSPTSGGELFF
.	TRBV28	TRBJ2-7	TRBD1	TGTGCCAGCGGCCCCCCGGGACAGTCCTACGAGCAGTACTTC	CASGPPGQSYEQYF
.	TRBV2	TRBJ2-7	TRBD1	TGTGCCAGCACTATCAGGGGGCGCGAGCAGTACTTC	CASTIRGREQYF
.	TRBV2	TRBJ1-2	TRBD1	TGTGCCAGCAGTCCTACAGGGGGCCCTTCAGCTAACTATGGCTACACCTTC	CASSPTGGPSANYGYTF
.	TRBV7-7	TRBJ2-7	TRBD1	TGTGCCAGCAGCCGGGGACAGGGTGCAGCCTACGAGCAGTACTTC	CASSRGQGAAYEQYF
.	TRBV7-2	TRBJ2-7	TRBD2	TGTGCCAGCGGAGAGTCTAGCGGTACCTACGAGCAGTACTTC	CASGESSGTYEQYF
.	TRBV6-1	TRBJ2-3	.	TGTGCCAGCAGTGACGGGGGAAGCACAGATACGCAGTATTTT	CASSDGGSTDTQYF
.	TRBV5-5	TRBJ1-1	.	TGTGCCAGCAGCTCAACCACAACAGGGAACACTGAAGCTTTCTTT	CASSSTTTGNTEAFF
.	TRBV6-8	TRBJ2-7	TRBD1	TGTGCCAGCAGACCCCGGACAGGGGGCTGGGGCTACGAGCAGTACTTC	CASRPRTGGWGYEQYF
.	TRBV2	TRBJ2-1	TRBD2	TGTGCCAGCAGTGAAATGGTAGCGGGAGGGGGGGAACAGTTCTTC	CASSEMVAGGGEQFF
.	TRBV30	TRBJ2-2	TRBD2	TGTGCCTGGAGTCGGGGACTAGCGGGAGGCACCGGGGAGCTGTTTTTT	CAWSRGLAGGTGELFF
few	TRBV4-1	TRBJ1-2	.	TGCGCCAGCAGCCAAGAGGCTCTCGCAGGACTCTATGGCTACACCTTC	CASSQEALAGLYGYTF
.	TRBV9	TRBJ2-7	TRBD2	TGTGCCAGCAGCGTAGGGGCGGGAGGGGGGAACGAGCAGTACTTC	CASSVGAGGGNEQYF
.	TRBV18	TRBJ1-1	TRBD1	TGTGCCAGCTCACCGTACAGGGGGTACACTGAAGCTTTCTTT	CASSPYRGYTEAFF
.	TRBV28	TRBJ1-1	TRBD1	TGTGCCAGCAGATCAGGGACAGGGGGCACTGAAGCTTTCTTT	CASRSGTGGTEAFF
.	TRBV7-2	TRBJ1-2	.	TGTGCCAGCAGCTCTCAGGGTGATGGCTACACCTTC	CASSSQGDGYTF
.	TRBV6-5	TRBJ2-7	.	TGTGCCAGCAGTTACTCGGCAGGGACCTACGAGCAGTACTTC	CASSYSAGTYEQYF
.	TRBV13	TRBJ1-1	.	TGTGCCAGCAGCTTAGGTCGGAGGGTTGAAGCTTTCTTT	CASSLGRRVEAFF
.	TRBV10-3	TRBJ2-7	TRBD2	TGTGCCATCAGAGGGACTAGCGGGAGTAGCGAGCAGTACTTC	CAIRGTSGSSEQYF
.	TRBV7-9	TRBJ2-7	TRBD2	TGTGCCAGCAGCTTGGGACTAGCTGGTTACGAGCAGTACTTC	CASSLGLAGYEQYF
.	TRBV2	TRBJ1-5	.	TGTGCCAGCAGTGAAATTCCCAGGGGCCAGGGGCCCCAGCATTTT	CASSEIPRGQGPQHF
.	TRBV19	TRBJ2-4	.	TGTGCCAGTAGCACCACGGGGACGGTCGTGGGAGGTATTCAGTACTTC	CASSTTGTVVGGIQYF
.	TRBV6-6	TRBJ2-2	TRBD1	TGTGCCAGCAGCAAGGGACAGGGGTCGAACACCGGGGAGCTGTTTTTT	CASSKGQGSNTGELFF
.	TRBV27	TRBJ2-7	TRBD1	TGTGCCAGCAGTTTGGGGACAGCCTACGAGCAGTACTTC	CASSLGTAYEQYF
few	TRBV5-1	TRBJ2-5	.	TGCGCCAGCAGCTTAACAGGGCTAGAGACCCAGTACTTC	CASSLTGLETQYF
.	TRBV2	TRBJ2-1	TRBD2	TGTGCCAGCAGTGAGAGGCTAGCGGGAGAACATGAGCAGTTCTTC	CASSERLAGEHEQFF
.	TRBV28	TRBJ2-7	TRBD2	TGTGCCAGCAGTTCGACTAGCGGGAGGGGTAGCGAAGAGCAGTACTTC	CASSSTSGRGSEEQYF
few	TRBV7-9	TRBJ1-2	.	TGTGCCAGCAGCCCAAACAGGGCCGGTTTGGGTGGCTACACCTTC	CASSPNRAGLGGYTF
.	TRBV5-4	TRBJ1-1	.	TGTGCCAGCAGCCCTCTGGGGGGCACTGAAGCTTTCTTT	CASSPLGGTEAFF
.	TRBV28	TRBJ2-2	TRBD2	TGTGCCAGCAGTTTCACTAGCGGGCCCGGGGAGCTGTTTTTT	CASSFTSGPGELFF
.	TRBV6-5	TRBJ1-2	.	TGTGCCAGCAGCCTGAGGGCCGATGGCTACACCTTC	CASSLRADGYTF
few	TRBV4-2	TRBJ1-4	TRBD1	TGTGCCAGCAGCCAAACAGGGGGGACTAATGAAAAACTGTTTTTT	CASSQTGGTNEKLFF
once	TRBV6-5	TRBJ2-1	.	TGTGCCAGCAGTTACTCCAGGTCCTTCTACAATGAGCAGTTCTTC	CASSYSRSFYNEQFF
.	TRBV6-6	TRBJ1-1	.	TGTGCCAGCAGCCCCCCGGGGTCCGGGGGGCACACTGAAGCTTTCTTT	CASSPPGSGGHTEAFF
once	TRBV6-5	TRBJ2-3	TRBD2	TGTGCCAGCAGTTACGCTAGCGGGGTCGGTGATACGCAGTATTTT	CASSYASGVGDTQYF
.	TRBV4-3	TRBJ1-5	.	TGCGCCAGCAGCCAGGGGGAGGATCAGCCCCAGCATTTT	CASSQGEDQPQHF
.	TRBV19	TRBJ2-1	TRBD2	TGTGCCAGTAGTTTAAGAGTAGCGGGGATCTACAATGAGCAGTTCTTC	CASSLRVAGIYNEQFF
once	TRBV6-1	TRBJ2-7	TRBD2	TGTGCCAGCACCCAACCGGGGGGAGTACCCCACGAGCAGTACTTC	CASTQPGGVPHEQYF
once	TRBV6-5	TRBJ2-5	TRBD2	TGTGCCAGCAGTTACTCTAGCGGGACCCAGGGGGAGACCCAGTACTTC	CASSYSSGTQGETQYF